The text below deals with one T cell receptor (beta chain). Its specificity is unknown. These data come from a study of siplizumab effects on memory and regulatory T cells. Study conclusions and caveats: Siplizumab significantly brought down the alloreactive sequences that trace back to unstimulated CD4+ memory cells.

Profiled with immunoSEQ multiplex PCR; TCRdb holds only in-frame clones, not every one. Among roughly 82,000 clones listed, roughly 90% were seen once. The V end lost 2 bases, the J end lost 9 bases, and 13 bases lay between the germline ends. CDR3 size: 13 residues. Germline CDR1 and CDR2: MNHEY and SMNVEV (reference sequence). What was sequenced was Tregs sorted from blood. This clonotype was sampled from a human donor in good health. The chain carries TRBV27 and TRBJ1-2, with unresolved D. In DNA, the CDR3 is TGTGCCAGCAGTTTAACTATTGGCAACCGCTACACCTTC. It is translated as CASSLTIGNRYTF.